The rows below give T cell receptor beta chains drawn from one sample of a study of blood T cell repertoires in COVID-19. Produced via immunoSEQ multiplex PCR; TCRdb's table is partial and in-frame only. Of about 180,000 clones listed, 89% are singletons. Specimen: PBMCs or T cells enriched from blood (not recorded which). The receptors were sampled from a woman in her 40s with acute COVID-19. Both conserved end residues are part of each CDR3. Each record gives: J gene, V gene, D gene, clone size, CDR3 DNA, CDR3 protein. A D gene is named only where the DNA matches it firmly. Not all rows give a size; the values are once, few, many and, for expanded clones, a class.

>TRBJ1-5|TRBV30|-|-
TGTGCCTGGAGTCTCAGGGAAGGGAATCAGCCCCAGCATTTT
CAWSLREGNQPQHF
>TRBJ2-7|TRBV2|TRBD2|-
TGTGCCAGCAGTACTCGTGGGGGGGGAACCTACGAGCAGTACTTC
CASSTRGGGTYEQYF
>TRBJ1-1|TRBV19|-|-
TGTGCCAGTAGTATAAATCCTGCGGCTGAAGCTTTCTTT
CASSINPAAEAFF
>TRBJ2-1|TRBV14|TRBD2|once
TGTGCCAGCAGCCAAAGAGCGGGAATATACAATGAGCAGTTCTTC
CASSQRAGIYNEQFF
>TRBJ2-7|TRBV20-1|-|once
TGCAGTGCTAGTGGACAGACCTACGAGCAGTACTTC
CSASGQTYEQYF
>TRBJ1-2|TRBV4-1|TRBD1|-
TGCGCCAGCAGCCAAGTGGTGACAGGGGTGGGCTACACCTTC
CASSQVVTGVGYTF
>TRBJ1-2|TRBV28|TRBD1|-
TGTGCCAGCACCGAACAGGGGATTGGGCAAGGCTACACCTTC
CASTEQGIGQGYTF
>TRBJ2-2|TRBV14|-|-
TGTGCCAGCAGCCAAGTGACTACGGGCACCGGGGAGCTGTTTTTT
CASSQVTTGTGELFF
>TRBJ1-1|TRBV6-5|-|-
TGTGCCAGCATGGGCCACACTGAAGCTTTCTTT
CASMGHTEAFF
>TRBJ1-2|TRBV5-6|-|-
TGTGCCAGCAGCTTGGGGCTTCATTCCCGTTACACCTTC
CASSLGLHSRYTF
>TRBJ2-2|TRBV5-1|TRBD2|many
TGCGCCAGCAGCCCCCTAGCGGAGAACACCGGGGAGCTGTTTTTT
CASSPLAENTGELFF
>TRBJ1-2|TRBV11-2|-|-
TGTGCCAGCAGCATGACAGGAGACTATGGCTACACCTTC
CASSMTGDYGYTF
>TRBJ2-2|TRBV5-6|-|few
TGTGCCAGCAGCTCCCTGACCCGGGAGATAAACACCGGGGAGCTGTTTTTT
CASSSLTREINTGELFF
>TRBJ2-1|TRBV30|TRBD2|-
TGTGCCTCCAAAGCGGGGGGGGCCTACAATGAGCAGTTCTTC
CASKAGGAYNEQFF
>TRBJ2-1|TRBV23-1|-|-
TGCGCCAGCAGTCACGTACAGGGTTTTCATTTCAATGAGCAGTTCTTC
CASSHVQGFHFNEQFF
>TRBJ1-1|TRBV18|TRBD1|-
TGTGCCAGCCAGAGACAGGGGGACACTGAAGCTTTCTTT
CASQRQGDTEAFF
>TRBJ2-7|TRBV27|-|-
TGTGCCAGCAGGCCACAGGGTTGGACCTACGAGCAGTACTTC
CASRPQGWTYEQYF
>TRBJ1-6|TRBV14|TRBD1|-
TGTGCCAGCAGCTTAGCCGGGACAGGGAATTCACCCCTCCACTTT
CASSLAGTGNSPLHF
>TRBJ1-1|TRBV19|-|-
TGTGCCAGTAGTCACTGGGACAAACACACTGAAGCTTTCTTT
CASSHWDKHTEAFF
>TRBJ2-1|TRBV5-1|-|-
TGCGCCAGCAGCTCGGACTTAAGCGGCTACAATGAGCAGTTCTTC
CASSSDLSGYNEQFF
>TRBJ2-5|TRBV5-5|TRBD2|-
TGTGCCAGCAGCTCGGCGCCTAGCGGGGGGGCAACGGAGACCCAGTACTTC
CASSSAPSGGATETQYF
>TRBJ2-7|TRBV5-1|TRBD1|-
TGCGCCAGCAGCTTGGCTGGACAGGGGAGGACCTACGAGCAGTACTTC
CASSLAGQGRTYEQYF
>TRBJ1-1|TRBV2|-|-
TGTGCCAGCAGTGAAGTTCCAGGGGATACTGAAGCTTTCTTT
CASSEVPGDTEAFF
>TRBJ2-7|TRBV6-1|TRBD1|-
TGTGCCAGCAGTGAAAGGACAGGGGGAGCCTACGAGCAGTACTTC
CASSERTGGAYEQYF
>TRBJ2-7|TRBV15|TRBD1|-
TGTGCCACCAGCCTCCGGGACAGGGTCGGCGAGCAGTACTTC
CATSLRDRVGEQYF
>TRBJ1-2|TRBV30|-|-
TGTGCCTGGGATTCCTACTATGGCTACACCTTC
CAWDSYYGYTF
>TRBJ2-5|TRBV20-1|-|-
TGCAGTGCTAGTCGAACCCGAGCGGAGACCCAGTACTTC
CSASRTRAETQYF
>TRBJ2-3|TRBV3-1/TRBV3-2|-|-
TGTGCCAGCAGCCAACTAACCGATACGCAGTATTTT
CASSQLTDTQYF
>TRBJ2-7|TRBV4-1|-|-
TGCGCCAGCAGCCAAGACTGGCAGGGGAGCTCCTACGAGCAGTACTTC
CASSQDWQGSSYEQYF
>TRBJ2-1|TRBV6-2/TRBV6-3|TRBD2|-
TGTGCCAGCAGTTCCCCACTAGCGGGCTCCTACAATGAGCAGTTCTTC
CASSSPLAGSYNEQFF
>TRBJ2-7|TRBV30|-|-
TGTGCCTGGAGTCTAAACCGGGTGCCATACGAGCAGTACTTC
CAWSLNRVPYEQYF